The 28 T cell receptor beta chains presented below share a single source sample, sequenced in a study of T cell repertoires in cytomegalovirus infection. What these receptors recognize is not known. TCRdb independently ran MiXCR on the reads; one entry per CDR3 protein. This repertoire shows approximately 470,000 distinct CDR3 sequences, roughly 46% found once; its top ten account for about 45%. The sequences come from cultured PBMCs, collected from culture after CMV antigen stimulation. The receptors come from a human donor in good health (CMV status not recorded). Some clones in this sample may be carry-over from other donors' samples.

The sample holds a few counts of this clonotype. This chain links TRBV10-3 with TRBJ1-3; D is undetermined. CDR1 is ENHRY, CDR2 SYGVKD, per germline. The CDR3 runs to 14 residues. The germline V and J ends were trimmed by 10 bases and 4 bases, with 17 bases remaining between them. DNA for the CDR3: TGTGCCACTCGGGTGGGCACCGGCGGAAACACCATATATTTT. This translates into CATRVGTGGNTIYF.

This clonotype was seen a handful of times. This sequence joins TRBV6-1 and TRBJ1-1; TRBD1 is a possible D gene (6 bases). The CDR3 loop spans 13 amino acids. Germline loops: CDR1 MNHNS, CDR2 SASEGT. Trimming took off 7 bases at V and 6 bases at J, with 15 bases between the two ends. DNA of the CDR3: TGTGCCAGCAATAAACAGGGTCTGTCTGAAGCTTTCTTT. Residues: CASNKQGLSEAFF.

V gene TRBV11-2 combines with J gene TRBJ2-3; no clear D gene. The V gene lost 3 bases and the J gene lost 1 base, with 20 bases spanning the gap. CDR1 is SGHAT and CDR2 is FQNNGV in the germline V gene. The CDR3 is 18 amino acids. The CDR3 region has the DNA TGTGCCAGCAGCTTTGGTCTCCAGCCCACTTCGGGCACAGATACGCAGTATTTT. Translation: CASSFGLQPTSGTDTQYF.

The chain joins TRBV11-2 to TRBJ2-6; D ambiguous. V dropped 2 bases and J dropped 2 bases, with 7 bases sitting between them. Germline V lookup: CDR1 SGHAT, CDR2 FQNNGV. CDR3 length: 15 amino acids. The CDR3 reads CASSLITTGANVLTF. The DNA for the CDR3 is TGTGCCAGCAGCTTAATCACTACTGGGGCCAACGTCCTGACTTTC.

V gene TRBV27 combines with J gene TRBJ1-6; TRBD1 is a possible D gene (6 bases). Germline values: CDR1 MNHEY, CDR2 SMNVEV (reference sequence). The V and J ends lost 0 bases and 0 bases respectively, with 12 bases between them. The CDR3 spans 18 residues. Here the CDR3 DNA reads TGTGCCAGCAGTTTATCGCCAGGACAGAGCTCCTATAATTCACCCCTCCACTTT. It codes for CASSLSPGQSSYNSPLHF.

The chain recombines TRBV10-3 with TRBJ2-7; 9 bases map to TRBD2. Germline-derived CDR1 and CDR2 are ENHRY and SYGVKD. This CDR3 spans 13 amino acids. Losses at the gene ends were 7 bases for V and 3 bases for J; bases not matched to a gene: 4. The CDR3 reads CAIMREGLYEQYF. The CDR3, as DNA: TGTGCCATCATGCGGGAGGGCCTCTACGAGCAGTACTTC.

This clonotype was seen more than once but under ten times. The chain uses TRBV6-1 and TRBJ2-1; 7 bases map to TRBD2. Germline V lookup: CDR1 MNHNS, CDR2 SASEGT. The trim removed 5 bases at V and 2 bases at J, leaving 9 bases unmatched. This CDR3 is built from 16 residues. The CDR3 sequence: CASSTISGLTYNEQFF. DNA of the CDR3: TGTGCCAGCAGTACTATTAGCGGGCTGACCTACAATGAGCAGTTCTTC.

The table lists this clonotype with a count of one. The chain carries TRBV6-1 and TRBJ2-1; D call uncertain. Germline V gene lookup returns CDR1 MNHNS and CDR2 SASEGT. This CDR3 has 13 residues. V was pared by 2 bases and J by 4 bases, with 6 bases between. The CDR3 DNA reads TGTGCCAGCAGTGAAAAGGGTTACAATGAGCAGTTCTTC. This translates into CASSEKGYNEQFF.

The chain joins TRBV7-9 to TRBJ2-3, with D tentatively TRBD2 (5 bases). V was cut by 5 bases and J by 6 bases, with 18 bases left in between. CDR3 length: 15 amino acids. CDR1 and CDR2 from the germline V gene are SEHNR and FQNEAQ (reference sequence). Here the CDR3 reads CASSTAESGMDTQYF. The CDR3 DNA is TGTGCCAGCAGCACAGCGGAGAGTGGTATGGATACGCAGTATTTT. The entire variable domain, with the rest obtained from reference TRBV7-9 and TRBJ2-3, is as follows: DTGVSQNPRHKITKRGQNVTFRCDPISEHNRLYWYRQTLGQGPEFLTYFQNEAQLEKSRLLSDRFSAERPKGSFSTLEIQRTEQGDSAMYLCASSTAESGMDTQYFGPGTRLTVL.

This clonotype has a count of ten or more. The rearrangement joins TRBV7-2 to TRBJ1-1, with 9 nucleotides matching TRBD1. The V segment lost 4 bases and the J segment 6 bases; nucleotides outside the gene matches: 12. The CDR3 consists of 16 residues. CDR1 is SGHTA, CDR2 FQGNSA, per germline. CDR3 nucleotide sequence: TGTGCCAGCAGCTCCGGGACAGGGTACGCCACCGCTGAAGCTTTCTTT. It translates to CASSSGTGYATAEAFF.

The chain recombines TRBV28 with TRBJ1-3; 7 bases fit TRBD1. Germline V CDR1 and CDR2: MDHEN, SYDVKM. The CDR3 runs to 17 residues. Trimming cost V 4 bases and J 3 bases; bases outside gene matches: 12. CDR3 in DNA: TGTGCCAGCAGTTCAGCCGGGACAGCCGAGAGTGGAAACACCATATATTTT. Its protein is CASSSAGTAESGNTIYF.

This clonotype was picked up a small number of times. This rearrangement joins TRBV7-9 to TRBJ2-4, with D perhaps matching TRBD2 (5 bases). CDR1 is SEHNR, CDR2 FQNEAQ, per germline (reference sequence). This CDR3 contains 13 residues. Trimming cost V 4 bases and J 9 bases, with 13 bases left between them. The CDR3 reads CASSSSGGGIQYF. The CDR3 nucleotides are TGTGCCAGCAGCTCGTCCGGAGGAGGCATTCAGTACTTC.

The table lists this clonotype with many counts. V usage is TRBV7-2 and J usage is TRBJ2-1; D is unclear. This CDR3 has 15 amino acids. CDR1 SGHTA and CDR2 FQGNSA come from the germline V gene. The V gene lost 5 bases and the J gene lost 1 base, with 12 bases spanning the gap. The CDR3 bases are TGTGCCAGCAGCCCCGGTTATGCATCCTACAATGAGCAGTTCTTC. The encoded protein is CASSPGYASYNEQFF.

This clonotype was seen a handful of times. This chain connects TRBV7-2 to TRBJ2-3; maybe TRBD2 (6 bases). With 5 bases removed from V and 6 bases from J, the gap between germline ends came to 15 bases. The CDR3 has 14 amino acids. Germline CDR1 is SGHTA and CDR2 is FQGNSA. CDR3 DNA: TGTGCCAGCAGCCTCGGACTATCCCCGGATACGCAGTATTTT. Translation: CASSLGLSPDTQYF.

This sequence joins TRBV20-1 and TRBJ2-3; TRBD2 aligns across 9 bases. V dropped 0 bases and J dropped 6; count of bases not matched to a gene: 4. The germline CDR1 and CDR2 sequences are DFQATT and SNEGSKA (reference sequence). This CDR3 is built from 14 residues. The CDR3 reads CSARDAAGGDTQYF. CDR3 nucleotide sequence: TGCAGTGCTAGAGATGCGGCGGGGGGGGATACGCAGTATTTT.

The chain uses TRBV7-2 and TRBJ2-1; D remains unclear. V lost 3 bases and J lost 6, with 9 bases in between. Germline CDR1 SGHTA, CDR2 FQGNSA. The CDR3 has 13 amino acids. CDR3 protein: CASSFAATNEQFF. The CDR3 DNA reads TGTGCCAGCAGCTTCGCAGCCACCAATGAGCAGTTCTTC.

The chain uses TRBV7-2 and TRBJ2-7; D ambiguous. With 4 bases removed from V and 2 bases from J, the gap between germline ends came to 6 bases. Looked up from germline, CDR1 is SGHTA and CDR2 is FQGNSA. This CDR3 region has 12 residues. The CDR3 DNA reads as TGTGCCAGCAGCTGGGTCGCCTACGAGCAGTACTTC. This codes for CASSWVAYEQYF.

This clonotype was seen more than once but under ten times. This CDR3 is CASSLVVFRGSQPQHF. In DNA form, the CDR3 reads TGTGCCAGCAGCTTGGTCGTGTTTCGGGGATCTCAGCCCCAGCATTTT. The rearrangement uses TRBV5-8 and TRBJ1-5; D ambiguous. V gave up 0 bases and J gave up 6 bases, with 16 bases separating them. This CDR3 is built from 16 residues. Germline assignment: CDR1 SGHTS and CDR2 YDEGEE.

This clonotype came up many times. The chain couples TRBV7-2 to TRBJ2-5, with 14 positions matching TRBD2. This CDR3 spans 17 amino acids. CDR1 is SGHTA, CDR2 FQGNSA, per germline. J was trimmed by 4 bases and V by 1 base; bases with no gene match: 5. The CDR3 sequence is CASSLGTSGRIGETQYF. CDR3 bases: TGTGCCAGCAGCTTAGGGACTAGCGGGAGGATCGGAGAGACCCAGTACTTC.

This clonotype occurred a few times. J is TRBJ2-7 and V is TRBV7-8; weak D call: TRBD2 (7 bases). The CDR3 consists of 14 residues. With 7 bases removed from V and 5 bases from J, the gap between germline ends came to 18 bases. Germline V gives CDR1 SGHVS, CDR2 FQNEAQ. Here the CDR3 reads CASKRRGGRDEQYF. The CDR3 DNA follows: TGTGCCAGCAAACGAAGGGGGGGAAGGGACGAGCAGTACTTC.

J is TRBJ2-3 and V is TRBV20-1; maybe TRBD2 (5 bases). Looked up from germline, CDR1 is DFQATT and CDR2 is SNEGSKA (reference sequence). Trimming left V 3 bases short and J 3 bases short, with 10 bases between. CDR3 length: 13 amino acids. The CDR3 nucleotides are TGCAGTGCTAGGCTAGCAACTACAGATACGCAGTATTTT. Protein: CSARLATTDTQYF.

The sample holds a few counts of this clonotype. V usage is TRBV12-3 or TRBV12-4 and J usage is TRBJ1-1; 7 nucleotides match TRBD1. CDR3 length: 14 amino acids. Unmatched junction bases numbered 7, after V lost 5 bases and J lost 4 bases. CDR3 in amino acids: CASSRGRGTTEAFF. In DNA form, the CDR3 reads TGTGCCAGCAGTAGGGGGCGGGGGACCACTGAAGCTTTCTTT.

The gene calls are TRBV7-2 and TRBJ1-5, with TRBD1 matching over 8 bases. This CDR3 is built from 14 residues. The V gene end was trimmed by 5 bases and the J gene end by 5 bases; junction bases not matched to a gene: 5. The germline V gene has CDR1 SGHTA and CDR2 FQGNSA. CDR3 residues: CASSRDRWDQPQHF. The CDR3, as DNA: TGTGCCAGCAGCCGGGACAGGTGGGATCAGCCCCAGCATTTT.

The V gene is TRBV5-4, the J gene TRBJ2-4; TRBD2 matches 12 bases. The CDR3 spans 20 residues. After removal of 4 bases from V and 4 bases from J, the junction contained 18 bases not matched to a gene. CDR1 is SGHNT, CDR2 YYREEE, per germline (reference sequence). The CDR3 DNA sequence: TGTGCCAGCAGCCCCCCCCTAGCGGGAGGGCCGAGGGGGGCGAAAAACATTCAGTACTTC. This sequence encodes CASSPPLAGGPRGAKNIQYF.

The rearrangement joins TRBV14 to TRBJ2-4; D gene ambiguous. Germline CDR1 reads SGHDN; CDR2 reads FVKESK. The CDR3 contains 15 residues. V lost 1 base and J 2 bases, leaving 9 bases between the germline ends. CDR3 sequence: CASSQGILTKNIQYF. Written as DNA, the CDR3 is TGTGCCAGCAGCCAAGGGATTTTAACCAAAAACATTCAGTACTTC.

The gene calls are TRBV27 and TRBJ2-1; 8 bases match TRBD2. Trimming at V came to 6 bases and at J to 0 bases, leaving 10 bases not matched to a gene. The CDR3 sequence is 17 residues long. Germline V gives CDR1 MNHEY, CDR2 SMNVEV (reference sequence). CDR3 sequence reads: CASSPGGGRLSYNEQFF. CDR3 nucleotides: TGTGCCAGCAGCCCTGGCGGGGGGCGTCTCTCCTACAATGAGCAGTTCTTC.

The chain employs TRBV20-1 and TRBJ2-7; 7 bases agree with TRBD1. This CDR3 is built from 14 residues. The V gene's germline CDR1 is DFQATT and CDR2 SNEGSKA (reference sequence). The V gene end was trimmed by 7 bases and the J gene end by 2 bases; junction bases not matched to a gene: 11. CDR3 in DNA: TGCAGTGGGGCCACAGGGGTAACCGCCTACGAGCAGTACTTC. Translated: CSGATGVTAYEQYF.

The chain joins TRBV7-3 to TRBJ2-2; a weak D match, TRBD2 (5 bases). This CDR3 contains 14 residues. Germline V gene data show CDR1 as SGHTA and CDR2 as FQGTGA. V dropped 5 bases and J dropped 3 bases, with 10 bases sitting between them. In DNA form, the CDR3 reads TGTGCCAGCAGCCCCACTAGTCACACCGGGGAGCTGTTTTTT. Translation: CASSPTSHTGELFF.